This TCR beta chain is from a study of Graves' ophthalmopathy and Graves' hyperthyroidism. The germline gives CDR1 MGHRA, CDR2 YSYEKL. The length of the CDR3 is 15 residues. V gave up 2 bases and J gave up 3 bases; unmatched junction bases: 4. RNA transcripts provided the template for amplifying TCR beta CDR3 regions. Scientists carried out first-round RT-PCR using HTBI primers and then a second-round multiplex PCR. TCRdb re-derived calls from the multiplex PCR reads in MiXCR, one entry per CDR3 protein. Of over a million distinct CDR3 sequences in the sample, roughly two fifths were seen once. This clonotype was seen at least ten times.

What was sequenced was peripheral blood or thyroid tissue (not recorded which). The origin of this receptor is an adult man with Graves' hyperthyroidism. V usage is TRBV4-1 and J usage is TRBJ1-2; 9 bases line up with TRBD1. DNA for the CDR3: TGCGCCAGCAGCCAACCCAGGGACAGGGACTATGGCTACACCTTC. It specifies CASSQPRDRDYGYTF.